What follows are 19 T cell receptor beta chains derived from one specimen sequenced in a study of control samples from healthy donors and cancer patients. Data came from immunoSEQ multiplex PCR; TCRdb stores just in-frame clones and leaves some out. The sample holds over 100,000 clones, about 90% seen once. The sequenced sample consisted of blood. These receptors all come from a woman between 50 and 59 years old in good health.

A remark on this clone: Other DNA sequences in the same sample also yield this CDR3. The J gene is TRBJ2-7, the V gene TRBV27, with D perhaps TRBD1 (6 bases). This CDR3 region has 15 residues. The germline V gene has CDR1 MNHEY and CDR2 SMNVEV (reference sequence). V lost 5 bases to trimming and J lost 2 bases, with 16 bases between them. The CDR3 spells CASSLLTGNTYEQYF. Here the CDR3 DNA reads TGTGCCAGCAGTCTCCTCACAGGGAACACCTACGAGCAGTACTTC.

CDR3 in amino acids: CASSTGPTSTDTQYF. CDR3 nucleotide sequence: TGTGCCAGCAGTACAGGGCCAACTAGCACAGATACGCAGTATTTT. The rearrangement uses TRBV6-5 and TRBJ2-3; possibly TRBD1 for D (6 bases). Germline CDR1 is MNHEY and CDR2 is SVGAGI. Trimming left V 5 bases short and J 0 bases short, with 12 bases between. The CDR3 has 15 residues.

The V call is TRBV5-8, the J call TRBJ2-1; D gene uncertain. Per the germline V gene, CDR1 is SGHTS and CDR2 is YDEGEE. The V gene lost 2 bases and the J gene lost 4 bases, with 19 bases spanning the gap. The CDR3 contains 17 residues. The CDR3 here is CASSLGPPSIRYNEQFF. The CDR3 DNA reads TGTGCCAGCAGCTTAGGGCCTCCTTCTATTCGTTACAATGAGCAGTTCTTC.

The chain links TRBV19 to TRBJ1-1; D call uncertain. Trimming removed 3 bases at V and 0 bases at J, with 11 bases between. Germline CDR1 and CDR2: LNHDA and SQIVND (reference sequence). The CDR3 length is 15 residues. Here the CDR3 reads CASSMETRLNTEAFF. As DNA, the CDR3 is TGTGCCAGTAGTATGGAGACAAGGCTGAACACTGAAGCTTTCTTT.

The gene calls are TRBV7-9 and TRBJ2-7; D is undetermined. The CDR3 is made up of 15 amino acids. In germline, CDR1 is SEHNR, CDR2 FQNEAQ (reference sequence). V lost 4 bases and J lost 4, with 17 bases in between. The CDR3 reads CASSSRLSRVYEQYF. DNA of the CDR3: TGTGCCAGCAGCTCAAGACTTAGCCGGGTTTACGAGCAGTACTTC.

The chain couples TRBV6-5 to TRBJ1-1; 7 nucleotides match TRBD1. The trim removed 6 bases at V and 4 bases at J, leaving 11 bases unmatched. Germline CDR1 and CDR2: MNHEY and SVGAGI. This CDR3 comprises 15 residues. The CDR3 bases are TGTGCCAGCAGAGCAGACAGGGTAGGGATCACTGAAGCTTTCTTT. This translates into CASRADRVGITEAFF.

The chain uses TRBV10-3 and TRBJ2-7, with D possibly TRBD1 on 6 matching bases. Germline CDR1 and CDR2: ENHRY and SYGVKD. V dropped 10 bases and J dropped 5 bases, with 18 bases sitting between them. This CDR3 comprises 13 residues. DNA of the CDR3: TGTGCCACCATAGAACAGGGTAACCACGAGCAGTACTTC. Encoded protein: CATIEQGNHEQYF.

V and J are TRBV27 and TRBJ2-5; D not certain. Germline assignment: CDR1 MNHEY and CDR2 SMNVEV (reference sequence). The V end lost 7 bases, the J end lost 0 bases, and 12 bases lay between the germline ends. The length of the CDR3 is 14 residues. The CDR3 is CASTLLQYQETQYF. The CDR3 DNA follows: TGTGCCAGCACCCTGTTGCAGTACCAAGAGACCCAGTACTTC.

This chain's CDR3 is CAGTGTVRETQYF. As DNA, the CDR3 is TGTGCCGGAACGGGGACGGTCCGGGAGACCCAGTACTTC. V gene TRBV6-5 combines with J gene TRBJ2-5; the D gene could be TRBD1 or TRBD2 (5 bases each). The CDR3 runs 13 residues. Germline values: CDR1 MNHEY, CDR2 SVGAGI. V dropped 11 bases and J dropped 5 bases, with 18 bases sitting between them.

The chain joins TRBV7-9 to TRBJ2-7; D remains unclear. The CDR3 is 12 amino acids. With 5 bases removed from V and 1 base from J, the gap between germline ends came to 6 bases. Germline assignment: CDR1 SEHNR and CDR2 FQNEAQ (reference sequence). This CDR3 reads CASSALSYEQYF. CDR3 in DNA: TGTGCCAGCAGCGCCCTATCCTACGAGCAGTACTTC.

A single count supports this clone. The CDR3 DNA sequence: TGTGCCAGCTCCTACGGGACAGCCCTCGATCAGCCCCAGCATTTT. Translating it yields CASSYGTALDQPQHF. The chain carries TRBV18 and TRBJ1-5, with TRBD1 matching 7 bases. CDR1 and CDR2 (germline): KGHSH, LQKENI. This CDR3 is built from 15 residues. V gave up 6 bases and J gave up 5 bases; unmatched junction bases: 10.

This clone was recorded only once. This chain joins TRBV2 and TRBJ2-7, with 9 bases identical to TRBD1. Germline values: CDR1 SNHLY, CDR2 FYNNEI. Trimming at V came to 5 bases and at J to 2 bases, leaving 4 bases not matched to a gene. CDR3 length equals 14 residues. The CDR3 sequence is CASSSDRGAYEQYF. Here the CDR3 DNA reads TGTGCCAGCAGTTCGGACAGGGGTGCCTACGAGCAGTACTTC.

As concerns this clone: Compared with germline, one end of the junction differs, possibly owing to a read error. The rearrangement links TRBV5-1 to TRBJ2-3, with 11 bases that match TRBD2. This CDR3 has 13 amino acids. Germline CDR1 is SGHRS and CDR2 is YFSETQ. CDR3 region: CARSLAGGDTQYF. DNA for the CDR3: TGCGCCCGCAGCTTAGCGGGGGGGGATACGCAGTATTTT.

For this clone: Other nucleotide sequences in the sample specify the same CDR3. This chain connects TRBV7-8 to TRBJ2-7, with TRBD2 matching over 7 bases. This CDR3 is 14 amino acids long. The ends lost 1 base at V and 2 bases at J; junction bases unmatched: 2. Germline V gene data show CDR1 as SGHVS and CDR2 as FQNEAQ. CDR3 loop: CASSLGGGAYEQYF. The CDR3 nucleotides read TGTGCCAGCAGCTTAGGTGGGGGGGCCTACGAGCAGTACTTC.

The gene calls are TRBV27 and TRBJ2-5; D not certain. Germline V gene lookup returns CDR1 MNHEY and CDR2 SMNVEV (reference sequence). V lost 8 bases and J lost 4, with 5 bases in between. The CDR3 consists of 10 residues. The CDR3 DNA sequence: TGTGCCAGCTTATTAGAGACCCAGTACTTC. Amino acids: CASLLETQYF.

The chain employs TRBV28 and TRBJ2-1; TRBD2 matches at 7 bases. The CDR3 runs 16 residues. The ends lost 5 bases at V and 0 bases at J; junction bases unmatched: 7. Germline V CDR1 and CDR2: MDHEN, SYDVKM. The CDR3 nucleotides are TGTGCCAGCAGTCTCGCTAGCGGAAGCTCCTACAATGAGCAGTTCTTC. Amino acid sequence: CASSLASGSSYNEQFF.

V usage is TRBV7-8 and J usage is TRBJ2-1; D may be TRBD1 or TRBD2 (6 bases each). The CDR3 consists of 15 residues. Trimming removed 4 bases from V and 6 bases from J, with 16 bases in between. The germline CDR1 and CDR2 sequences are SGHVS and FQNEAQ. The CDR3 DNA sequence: TGTGCCAGCAGCTCGAAGGGGGGAGGTGGCAATGAGCAGTTCTTC. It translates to CASSSKGGGGNEQFF.

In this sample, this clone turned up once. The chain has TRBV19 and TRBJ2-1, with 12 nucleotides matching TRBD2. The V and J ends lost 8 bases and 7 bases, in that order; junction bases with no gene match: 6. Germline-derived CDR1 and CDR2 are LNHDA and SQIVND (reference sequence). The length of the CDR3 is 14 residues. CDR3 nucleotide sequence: TGTGCCAGTCGACTAGCGGGAGATGTGAATGAGCAGTTCTTC. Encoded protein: CASRLAGDVNEQFF.

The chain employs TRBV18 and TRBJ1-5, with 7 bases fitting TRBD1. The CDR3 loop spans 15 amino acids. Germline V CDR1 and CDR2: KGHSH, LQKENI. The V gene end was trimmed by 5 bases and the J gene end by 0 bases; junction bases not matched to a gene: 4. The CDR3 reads CASSSDRTSNQPQHF. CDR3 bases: TGTGCCAGCTCATCGGACAGGACTAGCAATCAGCCCCAGCATTTT.